The clone carrying this TCR beta chain turned up a few times. The sample belongs to a study of blood T cell repertoires in COVID-19. Overall study context: Samples representing acute and convalescent COVID-19 were sourced from the United States, Italy and Spain. T cells, B-cell-depleted T cells, or PBMCs provided the cDNA or gDNA that served as material.

This CDR3 is built from 15 residues. Trimming at V came to 2 bases and at J to 8 bases, leaving 9 bases not matched to a gene. CDR1 PRHDT and CDR2 FYEKMQ come from the germline V gene (reference sequence). Authors' processing steps: Quantification of nucleated cells was approximated via reference gene primer amplification. TCRdb keeps only in-frame clones here, not all; method: immunoSEQ multiplex PCR. That table gives V, J and clone size, and the DNA gave D and trimming. This sample yields 40,000 to 55,000 clones, of which 89% are seen a single time; around 30% belongs to the top ten. Sequenced sample: peripheral blood. The clonotype was recovered from a woman older than 75 with acute or convalescent COVID-19. The chain recombines TRBV13 with TRBJ1-2, with TRBD1 matching over 9 bases. CDR3 amino acids: CASSLWEDRGRGYTF. The CDR3 bases are TGTGCCAGCAGCTTATGGGAGGACAGGGGAAGGGGCTACACCTTC.